This T cell receptor (beta chain) was sequenced in a study of beta chain features in type 1 diabetes. In the study overall: Across the samples, 90 million to 120 million sorted cells were examined in total.

About this clone: The target antigen is unknown.

Every single donor gave one heparinised blood draw, and these averaged roughly 100 mL. The CDR3 contains 15 residues. The germline gives CDR1 SGHRS, CDR2 YFSETQ. With 4 bases clipped from V and 6 bases from J, the junction kept 10 bases outside the gene matches. The investigators reverse transcribed all of the isolated RNA, so they sequenced expressed TCRB transcripts. The assay was immunoSEQ multiplex PCR, and TCRdb's table has in-frame clones only and misses some. The table has roughly 160,000 clones, 7.5% to 8.5% seen once; the top ten hold roughly 0.46%. Study observations and caveats: Patients with Type 1 diabetes showed moderately but significantly shorter TCRB CDR3s in all four CD4+ subsets. In comparison with healthy donors, patients had naive, central memory and Treg TCRB repertoires that appeared more similar.

This sequence was found in a man between 18 and 29 years old with type 1 diabetes. The chain uses TRBV5-1 and TRBJ1-5, with TRBD1 matching 7 bases. Sequenced input: central memory CD4+ T cells from blood. The CDR3 here is CASSLLGDRGQPQHF. For the CDR3, the DNA is TGCGCCAGCAGCCTGCTGGGGGACAGAGGTCAGCCCCAGCATTTT.